A single sample is the source of the 12 T cell receptor beta chains below, sequenced in a study of CD8 T cells in ankylosing spondylitis. MiXCR was run by TCRdb on the 5' RACE reads, yielding one entry per CDR3 protein. The sample lists tens of thousands of distinct CDR3 sequences, approximately 6% seen once, with around 4.5% in the top ten. Source material: synovial fluid, either unsorted or a sorted T cell fraction (not recorded which). Every receptor here comes from a male donor with ankylosing spondylitis.

The chain carries TRBV4-3 and TRBJ1-1; D perhaps matches TRBD1 (6 bases). Per germline, CDR1 LGHNA and CDR2 YSLEER. The CDR3 runs 14 residues. V was cut by 4 bases and J by 5 bases, with 14 bases left in between. CDR3 DNA sequence: TGCGCCAGCAGCCCCCTCCGGAGGGGGACTGAAGCTTTCTTT. It codes for CASSPLRRGTEAFF.

This clonotype was picked up many times. The chain uses TRBV14 and TRBJ2-1; the match to TRBD2 covers 7 bases. With V trimmed by 3 bases and J by 10 bases, 6 bases remained unmatched. The germline gives CDR1 SGHDN, CDR2 FVKESK. The length of the CDR3 is 13 residues. Here the CDR3 DNA reads TGTGCCAGCAGCCAGTGGGCTAGCGGAGAGCAGTTCTTC. Protein: CASSQWASGEQFF. Using reference TRBV14 and TRBJ2-1 for the parts outside the CDR3, the full variable domain is EAGVTQFPSHSVIEKGQTVTLRCDPISGHDNLYWYRRVMGKEIKFLLHFVKESKQDESGMPNNRFLAERTGGTYSTLKVQPAELEDSGVYFCASSQWASGEQFFGPGTRLTVL.

This clonotype was seen a few times. The genes are TRBV20-1 and TRBJ2-3; 15 nucleotides agree with TRBD2. The CDR3 has 19 amino acids. Germline V gene sequence: CDR1 DFQATT, CDR2 SNEGSKA (reference sequence). V shed 5 bases and J 1 base; nucleotides not matched to a gene: 13. The CDR3 sequence is CSAVPGLAGGQLRTDTQYF. The CDR3 nucleotides read TGCAGTGCTGTCCCGGGACTAGCGGGAGGACAACTTCGCACAGATACGCAGTATTTT.

This clonotype was found many times. CDR3 sequence (DNA): TGTGCCACCAGTGACCCGACTCCGACTAGCGGGAGGCCCTGGGAGCAGTTCTTC. Its protein product is CATSDPTPTSGRPWEQFF. The chain has TRBV24-1 and TRBJ2-1; the match to TRBD2 covers 13 bases. Germline V gene sequence: CDR1 KGHDR, CDR2 SFDVKD. J lost 10 bases, V lost 4 bases, and 15 bases had no gene match. The CDR3 runs 18 residues.

This clonotype was counted ten times or more. The chain has TRBV29-1 and TRBJ2-1; D is uncertain. This CDR3 region has 10 residues. CDR1 is SQVTM and CDR2 is ANQGSEA in the germline V gene. V was clipped by 7 bases and J by 3 bases, with 4 bases between them. In DNA, the CDR3 is TGCAGCGCCTACTACAATGAGCAGTTCTTC. This gives the protein CSAYYNEQFF.

In its sample, this clonotype ranks as medium-sized. The chain has TRBV7-2 and TRBJ2-2; TRBD2 agrees at 7 bases. The CDR3 sequence is 15 residues long. Per the germline V gene, CDR1 is SGHTA and CDR2 is FQGNSA. V lost 1 base and J lost 6; bases outside the gene matches: 5. In nucleotides, the CDR3 is TGTGCCAGCAGCTTAGTTAGCGGGTCTGCCGGGGAGCTGTTTTTT. This codes for CASSLVSGSAGELFF.

This clonotype was observed a handful of times. The chain uses TRBV27 and TRBJ2-2; the D gene is possibly TRBD1 (6 bases). The CDR3 totals 14 residues. The V and J ends lost 7 bases and 4 bases respectively, with 13 bases between them. Germline V CDR1 and CDR2: MNHEY, SMNVEV (reference sequence). The CDR3 sequence: CASTLRGATGELFF. DNA for the CDR3: TGTGCCAGCACCCTCAGGGGAGCCACCGGGGAGCTGTTTTTT.

This clonotype has a count of ten or more. This rearrangement joins TRBV7-6 to TRBJ2-3, with 10 bases lining up with TRBD2. V lost 6 bases to trimming and J lost 5 bases; unmatched junction nucleotides: 17. The CDR3 has 18 amino acids. Germline CDR1 and CDR2: SGHVS and FNYEAQ. CDR3 sequence reads: CASRLEPGPSGRVDTQYF. The DNA for the CDR3 is TGTGCCAGCAGACTTGAACCTGGTCCTAGCGGGAGAGTAGATACGCAGTATTTT.

Points on this clonotype: This CDR3 fails to terminate in the conserved phenylalanine or tryptophan, so it likely reflects a read error. This chain's CDR3 is CASSPLRLAAYNEQFI. CDR3 coding DNA: TGTGCCAGCAGCCCTCTCAGACTAGCGGCGTACAATGAGCAGTTCATC. The chain recombines TRBV3-1 with TRBJ2-1; 9 bases agree with TRBD2. Germline V gene lookup returns CDR1 LGHDT and CDR2 YNNKEL (reference sequence). This CDR3 has 16 amino acids. V lost 4 bases, J lost 4 bases, and 8 bases stayed unmatched.

V and J are TRBV7-6 and TRBJ2-1; D call uncertain. Germline V gives CDR1 SGHVS, CDR2 FNYEAQ. The CDR3 loop spans 15 amino acids. V lost 5 bases, J lost 5 bases, and 16 bases lay in between. The CDR3 DNA reads as TGTGCCAGCAGCAAGAGAGGATTCTTTAACAATGAGCAGTTCTTC. Its protein is CASSKRGFFNNEQFF. Full variable domain (outside the CDR3, taken from reference TRBV7-6 and TRBJ2-1): GAGVSQSPRYKVTKRGQDVALRCDPISGHVSLYWYRQALGQGPEFLTYFNYEAQQDKSGLPNDRFSAERPEGSISTLTIQRTEQRDSAMYRCASSKRGFFNNEQFFGPGTRLTVL.

This clonotype was recorded at least ten times. The chain is built from TRBV5-1 and TRBJ2-3; unclear D gene. Trimming removed 0 bases from V and 0 bases from J, with 5 bases in between. Germline CDR1 reads SGHRS; CDR2 reads YFSETQ. The CDR3 sequence is 14 residues long. The CDR3, as DNA: TGCGCCAGCAGCTTGGAAGGCAGCACAGATACGCAGTATTTT. Encoded protein: CASSLEGSTDTQYF.

This clonotype has at least ten counts. This rearrangement joins TRBV28 to TRBJ2-7, with 8 bases identical to TRBD2. Germline V gives CDR1 MDHEN, CDR2 SYDVKM. The CDR3 is made up of 13 amino acids. V was pared by 8 bases and J by 0 bases, with 3 bases of the junction left unmatched. CDR3 loop: CASDGTSSYEQYF. In nucleotides, the CDR3 is TGTGCCAGCGACGGGACTAGCTCCTACGAGCAGTACTTC.